Following are 32 T cell receptor beta chains from one sample sequenced in a study of monozygotic twins with inflammatory bowel disease (dated by TCRdb to the late 2010s). Libraries were made using 5' RACE. Sequencing was carried out with an Illumina HiSeq 2500. Following reprocessing of the reads by TCRdb, the data hold one row per CDR3 protein sequence and no DNA is available. This sample's table lists approximately 380,000 distinct CDR3 sequences. Approximately 2.8% of the sample is held by the ten biggest clonotypes. Material: blood. Receptor source: a human donor with ulcerative colitis or Crohn's disease, or a healthy co-twin of an affected twin (not recorded which).

The rearrangement links TRBV5-5 to TRBJ2-1. There are 12 residues in the CDR3. The germline CDR1 and CDR2 sequences are SGHKS and YYEKEE (reference sequence). Here the CDR3 reads CASSLNFDEQFF.

V and J are TRBV20-1 and TRBJ2-1; TCRdb reports TRBD1, a call that lacks DNA to check it against. CDR3 length equals 11 residues. CDR1 is DFQATT, CDR2 SNEGSKA, per germline (reference sequence). The CDR3 loop is CSARRGQEQFF.

The chain links TRBV5-6 to TRBJ2-7; TCRdb designates TRBD1, a call that cannot be tested without DNA. This CDR3 contains 14 residues. The V gene's germline CDR1 is SGHDT and CDR2 YYEEEE. CDR3 residues: CASSQGTISYEQYF.

The V and J genes are TRBV7-2 and TRBJ2-1. Per the germline V gene, CDR1 is SGHTA and CDR2 is FQGNSA. The CDR3 sequence is 13 residues long. The chain's CDR3 is CASSRGFYNEQFF.

The chain couples TRBV18 to TRBJ2-3; TCRdb designates TRBD2, a call that cannot be tested without DNA. Germline values: CDR1 KGHSH, CDR2 LQKENI. The CDR3 runs 17 residues. The CDR3 loop is CASSPDQASGGTDTQYF.

The chain links TRBV28 to TRBJ2-5; as DNA is missing, the TRBD1 call by TCRdb cannot be tested. The germline V gene encodes CDR1 MDHEN and CDR2 SYDVKM. This CDR3 has 15 residues. The CDR3 reads CASSSLDRVGETQYF.

The CDR3 sequence is CASSPGTGSGNTIYF. The chain combines TRBV18 with TRBJ1-3; the TRBD1 assignment by TCRdb is unverifiable without DNA. The CDR3 sequence is 15 residues long. The V gene's germline CDR1 is KGHSH and CDR2 LQKENI.

This sequence joins TRBV14 and TRBJ2-4. The germline CDR1 and CDR2 sequences are SGHDN and FVKESK. The CDR3 is 13 residues long. CDR3 residues: CASSQARNYIQYF. The variable domain in full, with the rest retrieved from reference TRBV14 and TRBJ2-4, is EAGVTQFPSHSVIEKGQTVTLRCDPISGHDNLYWYRRVMGKEIKFLLHFVKESKQDESGMPNNRFLAERTGGTYSTLKVQPAELEDSGVYFCASSQARNYIQYFGAGTRLSVL.

The V gene is TRBV7-2, the J gene TRBJ1-1; no DNA is available, so the TRBD1 call from TCRdb remains unchecked. Per germline, CDR1 SGHTA and CDR2 FQGNSA. The CDR3 has 16 amino acids. This CDR3 is CASSTLPRETNTEAFF.

J is TRBJ1-1 and V is TRBV11-2; checking the TCRdb D call of TRBD1 is not possible without DNA. Per the germline V gene, CDR1 is SGHAT and CDR2 is FQNNGV. The CDR3 is 17 residues long. CDR3 amino acids: CASSPGETGIWNTEAFF.

This chain connects TRBV7-3 to TRBJ2-1; TCRdb outputs TRBD2, but without DNA this stays unchecked. CDR1 and CDR2 (germline): SGHTA, FQGTGA. This CDR3 is 14 amino acids long. CDR3 residues: CASSPRGPDGEQFF.

This chain joins TRBV11-1 and TRBJ2-1; TCRdb lists TRBD1, though no DNA is available to test this call. This CDR3 spans 15 amino acids. Germline V gives CDR1 SGHAT, CDR2 FQDESV (reference sequence). Here the CDR3 reads CASSLWSGGGSEQFF.

The chain links TRBV19 to TRBJ1-1; TCRdb proposes TRBD1, but this gene call is untestable without DNA. Germline V CDR1 and CDR2: LNHDA, SQIVND (reference sequence). This CDR3 region has 12 residues. The CDR3 sequence: CASRRGDTEAFF.

The J gene is TRBJ2-2, the V gene TRBV9; absent DNA, TCRdb's TRBD2 call cannot be checked. CDR3 size: 18 residues. The germline V gene encodes CDR1 SGDLS and CDR2 YYNGEE. CDR3 region: CASSNIASSGGFTGELFF. Using reference TRBV9 and TRBJ2-2 for the parts outside the CDR3, the full variable domain is DSGVTQTPKHLITATGQRVTLRCSPRSGDLSVYWYQQSLDQGLQFLIQYYNGEERAKGNILERFSAQQFPDLHSELNLSSLELGDSALYFCASSNIASSGGFTGELFFGEGSRLTVL.

This chain connects TRBV6-2 or TRBV6-3 to TRBJ2-7. Germline V gives CDR1 MNHEY, CDR2 SVGEGT. This CDR3 contains 11 residues. CDR3 amino acids: CASNDYYEQYF.

The rearrangement joins TRBV20-1 to TRBJ1-1. This CDR3 contains 14 residues. CDR1 is DFQATT and CDR2 is SNEGSKA in the germline V gene (reference sequence). This CDR3 reads CSATRRRSIAEAFF.

The J gene is TRBJ1-1, the V gene TRBV12-3 or TRBV12-4. The CDR3 spans 17 residues. The CDR3 spells CASNSLRRGSVNTEAFF.

The chain has TRBV27 and TRBJ2-4. The CDR3 runs to 17 residues. CDR1 and CDR2 from the germline V gene are MNHEY and SMNVEV (reference sequence). The CDR3 spells CASSLSGTTVAKNIQYF.

This rearrangement joins TRBV6-4 to TRBJ2-3; checking the TCRdb D call of TRBD2 is not possible without DNA. Germline-derived CDR1 and CDR2 are MRHNA and SNTAGT. CDR3 size: 15 residues. The CDR3 here is CASSDASGGADTQYF.

This chain connects TRBV18 to TRBJ2-7. CDR1 and CDR2 (germline): KGHSH, LQKENI. The CDR3 length is 15 residues. Here the CDR3 reads CASSPNGDIAYEQYF.

This chain joins TRBV24-1 and TRBJ2-1. This CDR3 spans 14 amino acids. Germline loops: CDR1 KGHDR, CDR2 SFDVKD. The CDR3 loop is CATSDLGLYNEQFF.

The gene calls are TRBV5-1 and TRBJ2-7; TCRdb selects TRBD1, and the lack of DNA leaves this call unchecked. CDR3 size: 17 residues. The germline V gene encodes CDR1 SGHRS and CDR2 YFSETQ. CDR3 sequence reads: CASSWDKLQGSTYEQYF.

J is TRBJ2-7 and V is TRBV6-1; the TCRdb call, TRBD1, lacks DNA for checking. The germline V gene encodes CDR1 MNHNS and CDR2 SASEGT. CDR3 length: 14 amino acids. The CDR3 reads CASSPTGGRDEQYF.

The chain combines TRBV11-2 with TRBJ1-5; TCRdb outputs TRBD1, but without DNA this stays unchecked. The CDR3 has 16 residues. CDR1 and CDR2 (germline): SGHAT, FQNNGV. CDR3 in amino acids: CASSLGAGWSNQPQHF.

This chain uses TRBV7-7 with TRBJ2-7. The germline gives CDR1 SSHAT, CDR2 FNYEAQ (reference sequence). This CDR3 spans 13 amino acids. CDR3 in amino acids: CASSLAPLNEQYF.

The rearrangement joins TRBV6-1 to TRBJ2-2; TCRdb reports TRBD1, a call that lacks DNA to check it against. Looked up from germline, CDR1 is MNHNS and CDR2 is SASEGT. The CDR3 totals 14 residues. CDR3 residues: CAGSGTEDTGELFF.

The V and J genes are TRBV9 and TRBJ1-1; lacking DNA, the TRBD1 call made by TCRdb goes unchecked. The length of the CDR3 is 16 residues. From germline, CDR1 is SGDLS and CDR2 YYNGEE. CDR3 residues: CASSVAPPGLGTEAFF.

This chain joins TRBV6-1 and TRBJ1-5; TCRdb lists TRBD1, though no DNA is available to test this call. CDR3 length: 14 residues. The germline gives CDR1 MNHNS, CDR2 SASEGT. The CDR3 loop is CASSENRGRQPQHF.

The rearrangement uses TRBV14 and TRBJ2-7; the D gene TCRdb calls, TRBD1, cannot be checked with no DNA. The CDR3 extends over 18 amino acids. Germline lookup yields CDR1 SGHDN and CDR2 FVKESK. The CDR3: CASSQDLNFRGHPYEQYF. The entire variable domain, with the rest obtained from reference TRBV14 and TRBJ2-7, is as follows: EAGVTQFPSHSVIEKGQTVTLRCDPISGHDNLYWYRRVMGKEIKFLLHFVKESKQDESGMPNNRFLAERTGGTYSTLKVQPAELEDSGVYFCASSQDLNFRGHPYEQYFGPGTRLTVT.

The chain uses TRBV6-1 and TRBJ1-5. CDR3 length: 15 amino acids. Germline V CDR1 and CDR2: MNHNS, SASEGT. The CDR3 spells CASSTHKYSNQPQHF.

This chain connects TRBV12-3 or TRBV12-4 to TRBJ1-4. The CDR3 loop spans 18 amino acids. The CDR3 spells CASSFLPGPRGVNEKLFF.

The chain uses TRBV6-4 and TRBJ2-3; with no DNA, the TCRdb D assignment of TRBD1 cannot be verified. The CDR3 has 13 residues. Germline values: CDR1 MRHNA, CDR2 SNTAGT. The CDR3 protein is CASSPQGVDTQYF.